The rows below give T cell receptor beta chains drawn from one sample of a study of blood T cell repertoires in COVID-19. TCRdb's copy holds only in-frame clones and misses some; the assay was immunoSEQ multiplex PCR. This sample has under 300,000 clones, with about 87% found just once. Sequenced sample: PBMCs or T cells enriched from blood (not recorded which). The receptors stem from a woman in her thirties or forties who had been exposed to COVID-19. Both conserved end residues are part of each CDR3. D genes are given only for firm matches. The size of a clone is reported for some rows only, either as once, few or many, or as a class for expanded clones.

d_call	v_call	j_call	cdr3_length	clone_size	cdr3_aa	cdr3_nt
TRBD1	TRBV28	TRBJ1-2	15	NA	CASEGSGQGAYGYTF	TGTGCCAGCGAAGGGTCGGGACAGGGGGCCTATGGCTACACCTTC
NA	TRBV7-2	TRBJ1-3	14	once	CASSFSGAGNTIYF	TGTGCCAGCAGCTTTTCAGGGGCTGGAAACACCATATATTTT
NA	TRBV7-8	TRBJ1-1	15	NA	CASSLSSGLNTEAFF	TGTGCCAGCAGCCTTAGTTCGGGTTTGAACACTGAAGCTTTCTTT
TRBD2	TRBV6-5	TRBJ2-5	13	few	CASSGGREETQYF	TGTGCCTCCAGCGGAGGGAGGGAGGAGACCCAGTACTTC
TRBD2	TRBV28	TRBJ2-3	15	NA	CASSLVAGTADTQYF	TGTGCCAGCAGTTTAGTAGCGGGGACGGCAGATACGCAGTATTTT
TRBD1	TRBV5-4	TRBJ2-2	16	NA	CASSLGGTGVAGELFF	TGTGCCAGCAGCTTGGGAGGGACAGGGGTCGCCGGGGAGCTGTTTTTT
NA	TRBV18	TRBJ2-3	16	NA	CASSPRGAESTDTQYF	TGTGCCAGCTCACCACGTGGGGCAGAGAGCACAGATACGCAGTATTTT
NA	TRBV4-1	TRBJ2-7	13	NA	CASSLQGSYEQYF	TGCGCCAGCAGTCTACAGGGTTCCTACGAGCAGTACTTC
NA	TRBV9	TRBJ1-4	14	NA	CASSVTSHNEKLFF	TGTGCCAGCAGCGTCACCAGTCATAATGAAAAACTGTTTTTT
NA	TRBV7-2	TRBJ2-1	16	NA	CASSLVYGEGQLEQFF	TGTGCCAGCAGCTTAGTATACGGAGAGGGCCAGCTTGAGCAGTTCTTC
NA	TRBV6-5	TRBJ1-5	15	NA	CASSLGGGSNQPQHF	TGTGCCAGCAGCCTCGGCGGGGGTAGCAATCAGCCCCAGCATTTT
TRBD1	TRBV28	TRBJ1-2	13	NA	CASRSGGFYGYTF	TGTGCCAGCAGGTCAGGGGGCTTCTATGGCTACACCTTC
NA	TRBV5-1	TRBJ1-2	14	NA	CASSVQGNRYGYTF	TGCGCCAGCAGCGTGCAGGGGAATCGCTATGGCTACACCTTC
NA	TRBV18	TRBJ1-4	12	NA	CASSATREKLFF	TGTGCCAGCTCAGCGACTCGTGAAAAACTGTTTTTT
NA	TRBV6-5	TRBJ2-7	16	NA	CASSYSYGGRDYEQYF	TGTGCCAGCAGTTACTCATATGGTGGCAGGGATTACGAGCAGTACTTC
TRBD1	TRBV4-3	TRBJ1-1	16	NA	CASSPAGTGGNTEAFF	TGCGCCAGCAGCCCAGCCGGGACAGGGGGGAACACTGAAGCTTTCTTT
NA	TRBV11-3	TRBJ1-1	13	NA	CASRPPDGIEAFF	TGTGCCAGCAGACCACCTGACGGGATTGAAGCTTTCTTT
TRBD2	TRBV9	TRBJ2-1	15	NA	CASSVTAGEYNEQFF	TGTGCCAGCAGCGTAACTGCGGGGGAATACAATGAGCAGTTCTTC
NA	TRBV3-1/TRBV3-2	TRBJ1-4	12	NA	CASSPPDEKLFF	TGTGCCAGCAGCCCACCGGATGAAAAACTGTTTTTT
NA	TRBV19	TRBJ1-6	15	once	CASSSSRGIGSPLHF	TGTGCCAGTAGTTCTTCCAGGGGCATCGGTTCACCCCTCCACTTT